The 17 T cell receptor beta chains below all came from one sample that was sequenced in a study of OX40 agonist ivuxolimab in advanced cancers. The repertoire was sequenced with immunoSEQ multiplex PCR; TCRdb's copy has only in-frame clones and lacks some. The sample shows over 50,000 clones, over 80% of them seen only once. The sample was CD4+ or CD8+ T cells sorted from blood, taken in a trial of the OX40 agonist ivuxolimab. Receptors originate from an adult with an advanced solid tumor such as melanoma, head and neck, liver or kidney cancer.

The CDR3 sequence: CASSPRWGGAYFSYTF. The CDR3 DNA is TGTGCCAGCAGTCCCCGATGGGGGGGCGCGTATTTTAGCTACACCTTC. The gene calls are TRBV2 and TRBJ1-2; weak D call: TRBD1 (6 bases). Germline V lookup: CDR1 SNHLY, CDR2 FYNNEI. The V gene lost 5 bases and the J gene lost 9 bases, with 25 bases spanning the gap. This CDR3 spans 16 amino acids.

The chain is built from TRBV19 and TRBJ2-7; D gene unclear. Germline CDR1 is LNHDA and CDR2 is SQIVND (reference sequence). The V gene lost 1 base and the J gene lost 4 bases, with 17 bases spanning the gap. This CDR3 comprises 16 residues. The CDR3 here is CASSIGRRPTGYEQYF. The CDR3 coding sequence is TGTGCCAGTAGTATAGGTCGGCGACCCACGGGTTACGAGCAGTACTTC.

The chain uses TRBV7-9 and TRBJ2-1; possible D gene TRBD2, 6 bases. V lost 2 bases and J lost 7, with 12 bases in between. In germline, CDR1 is SEHNR, CDR2 FQNEAQ (reference sequence). There are 14 residues in the CDR3. This CDR3 reads CASSLNGRGNEQFF. DNA of the CDR3: TGTGCCAGCAGCTTAAACGGGAGAGGGAATGAGCAGTTCTTC.

V is TRBV4-2 and J is TRBJ2-5, with 9 bases lining up with TRBD1. V lost 1 base, J lost 3 bases, and 6 bases stayed unmatched. The CDR3 has 16 residues. The germline V gene has CDR1 LGHNA and CDR2 YNFKEQ. The CDR3 loop is CASSQGLGQGKETQYF. The CDR3 nucleotides read TGTGCCAGCAGCCAAGGTCTCGGACAGGGGAAAGAGACCCAGTACTTC.

This rearrangement joins TRBV2 to TRBJ2-7; D is uncertain. V lost 4 bases and J lost 0, with 7 bases in between. CDR1 is SNHLY, CDR2 FYNNEI, per germline. The CDR3 contains 13 residues. This CDR3 is CASSGQYSYEQYF. CDR3 nucleotides: TGTGCCAGCAGTGGGCAGTACTCCTACGAGCAGTACTTC.

The rearrangement uses TRBV6-6 and TRBJ2-7; a possible D gene is TRBD1 (7 bases). CDR1 is MNHNY and CDR2 is SVGAGI in the germline V gene (reference sequence). The CDR3 loop spans 14 amino acids. Between the trimmed V and J ends, which lost 2 bases and 3 bases, there was a span of 11 bases. The DNA for the CDR3 is TGTGCCAGCAGTTACGCGGGACAGATCTACGAGCAGTACTTC. Its protein is CASSYAGQIYEQYF.

The rearrangement uses TRBV25-1 and TRBJ2-5, with 11 bases that match TRBD2. Germline V gene sequence: CDR1 MGHDK, CDR2 SYGVNS. J lost 4 bases, V lost 9 bases, and 4 bases had no gene match. The CDR3 contains 13 residues. The CDR3 loop is CASRLAGIETQYF. CDR3 nucleotides: TGTGCCAGTCGACTAGCGGGAATAGAGACCCAGTACTTC.

The chain carries TRBV30 and TRBJ2-1, with a possible D match to TRBD1 (5 bases). Germline V lookup: CDR1 GTSNPN, CDR2 SVGIG (reference sequence). V dropped 4 bases and J dropped 4 bases, with 11 bases sitting between them. The length of the CDR3 is 13 residues. The CDR3 region has the DNA TGTGCCTGGAACCAAGGGGAATACAATGAGCAGTTCTTC. It is translated as CAWNQGEYNEQFF.

The gene calls are TRBV4-1 and TRBJ2-5; D is unclear. Trimming removed 1 base at V and 1 base at J, with 7 bases between. This CDR3 region has 14 residues. The germline gives CDR1 MGHRA, CDR2 YSYEKL. CDR3: CASSQGQIQETQYF. CDR3 DNA: TGCGCCAGCAGCCAAGGGCAGATCCAAGAGACCCAGTACTTC.

The gene calls are TRBV6-1 and TRBJ2-1; D tentatively reads TRBD1 or TRBD2 (5 bases each). The ends were cut back, 8 bases at V and 3 bases at J, with 17 bases in the middle. The CDR3 contains 15 residues. Germline-derived CDR1 and CDR2 are MNHNS and SASEGT. The CDR3 DNA is TGTGCCAGCGTTTCGGGACGTGCGGACTACAATGAGCAGTTCTTC. This translates into CASVSGRADYNEQFF.

The chain joins TRBV19 to TRBJ1-1; tentative D call: TRBD1 (5 bases). Trimming cost V 3 bases and J 2 bases, with 10 bases left between them. The CDR3 is made up of 14 amino acids. Germline lookup yields CDR1 LNHDA and CDR2 SQIVND (reference sequence). The CDR3 DNA sequence: TGTGCCAGTAGTATTGGGCAGGGAAACACTGAAGCTTTCTTT. It encodes CASSIGQGNTEAFF.

This clone was observed a few times. The rearrangement uses TRBV19 and TRBJ1-5; D perhaps matches TRBD1 (5 bases). Germline V lookup: CDR1 LNHDA, CDR2 SQIVND (reference sequence). The CDR3 runs to 15 residues. The V and J ends lost 1 base and 7 bases respectively, with 14 bases between them. The chain's CDR3 is CASSIAGRVRQPQHF. As DNA, the CDR3 is TGTGCCAGTAGTATAGCAGGGAGAGTCAGACAGCCCCAGCATTTT.

Only one count was recorded for this clone. The V and J genes are TRBV7-3 and TRBJ2-3; TRBD1 matches at 9 bases. The V segment lost 5 bases and the J segment 2 bases; nucleotides outside the gene matches: 5. Germline V gene data show CDR1 as SGHTA and CDR2 as FQGTGA. CDR3 length equals 15 residues. The CDR3 sequence is CASSPDRGVTDTQYF. In nucleotides, the CDR3 is TGTGCCAGCAGCCCGGACAGGGGAGTCACAGATACGCAGTATTTT.

This clone occurred once. The CDR3 reads CASRRLAETKYWGNEQFF. DNA for the CDR3: TGCGCCAGCCGGCGACTAGCGGAGACAAAATATTGGGGCAATGAGCAGTTCTTC. The J gene is TRBJ2-1, the V gene TRBV5-1; 9 nucleotides line up with TRBD2. V lost 7 bases, J lost 6 bases, and 20 bases stayed unmatched. The V gene's germline CDR1 is SGHRS and CDR2 YFSETQ. CDR3 length: 18 residues.

The J gene is TRBJ2-3, the V gene TRBV19, with D uncertain. V was trimmed by 7 bases and J by 1 base, leaving 3 bases between them. CDR3 length: 11 residues. Germline-derived CDR1 and CDR2 are LNHDA and SQIVND (reference sequence). The DNA of the CDR3 is TGTGCCAGTACCGGCACAGATACGCAGTATTTT. As protein: CASTGTDTQYF.

This chain joins TRBV5-4 and TRBJ2-7, with TRBD2 identical over 13 bases. There are 15 residues in the CDR3. Germline CDR1 is SGHNT and CDR2 is YYREEE (reference sequence). V trimming: 4 bases; J trimming: 2 bases; junction bases outside the gene matches: 3. The CDR3 DNA sequence: TGTGCCAGCAGCAGGACTAGCGGGAGTACCTACGAGCAGTACTTC. Translation gives CASSRTSGSTYEQYF.

The V gene is TRBV30, the J gene TRBJ1-5; 7 bases match TRBD1. Germline CDR1 is GTSNPN and CDR2 is SVGIG (reference sequence). The CDR3 runs 14 residues. The V gene end was trimmed by 3 bases and the J gene end by 2 bases; junction bases not matched to a gene: 4. The CDR3 DNA is TGTGCCTGGAGCTCCGGGACAGGCAATCAGCCCCAGCATTTT. It encodes CAWSSGTGNQPQHF.